This T cell receptor (beta chain) was documented in a study of blood T cell repertoires in COVID-19. Background on the study: Nucleic acid was either cDNA or gDNA, and it came from T cells, B-cell-depleted T cells, or PBMCs.

In the authors' methods: Scientists estimated how many nucleated cells there were by amplifying reference gene primers. Here immunoSEQ multiplex PCR was the method, and the copy in TCRdb shows in-frame clones only, minus some. V and J calls and clone size are as listed in that table; D and trimming were resolved from the DNA. The table shows about 100,000 clones, with roughly 85% occurring only once. The CDR3 extends over 14 amino acids. V lost 3 bases to trimming and J lost 1 base, with 10 bases between them. Per germline, CDR1 SGHRS and CDR2 YFSETQ. The chain joins TRBV5-1 to TRBJ2-5; D is perhaps TRBD1 (5 bases). Source material: peripheral blood. The sequence came from a man in his sixties or seventies with active or convalescent COVID-19. The CDR3 sequence: CASSSLDTQETQYF. CDR3 DNA: TGCGCCAGCAGCTCCTTGGACACCCAAGAGACCCAGTACTTC.